This TCR beta chain was found in a study of cytotoxic CD8 clonotypes in ibrutinib-treated CLL. In the study overall: The patient breakdown showed about ten relapsed/refractory and approximately 14 treatment-naive cases, with about 18 IGHV unmutated.

Investigators sought sequencing depths of between 1 in 200,000 and 1 in 1 million T cells. Assay used: immunoSEQ multiplex PCR; TCRdb lists only in-frame clones, some missing. The table lists approximately 26,000 clones, approximately 71% of them singletons. Germline V gives CDR1 SGHTS, CDR2 YDEGEE. The CDR3 runs to 15 residues. Losses at the gene ends were 4 bases for V and 3 bases for J; bases not matched to a gene: 7. Study findings and constraints: Public clonotypes occurred uncommonly; on treatment, they contracted or remained stable. Baseline clonality, above age-matched healthy donor levels, tracked circulating CD8+ T-cell counts.

With respect to this clone: The target antigen is unknown.

The rearrangement links TRBV5-8 to TRBJ1-1; 9 bases map to TRBD1. The source is a human donor with chronic lymphocytic leukemia. Sample: PBMCs, taken after 12 months of ibrutinib treatment. DNA of the CDR3: TGTGCCAGCAGCCCCACAGGGGGCCTGGACACTGAAGCTTTCTTT. Translating gives CASSPTGGLDTEAFF.